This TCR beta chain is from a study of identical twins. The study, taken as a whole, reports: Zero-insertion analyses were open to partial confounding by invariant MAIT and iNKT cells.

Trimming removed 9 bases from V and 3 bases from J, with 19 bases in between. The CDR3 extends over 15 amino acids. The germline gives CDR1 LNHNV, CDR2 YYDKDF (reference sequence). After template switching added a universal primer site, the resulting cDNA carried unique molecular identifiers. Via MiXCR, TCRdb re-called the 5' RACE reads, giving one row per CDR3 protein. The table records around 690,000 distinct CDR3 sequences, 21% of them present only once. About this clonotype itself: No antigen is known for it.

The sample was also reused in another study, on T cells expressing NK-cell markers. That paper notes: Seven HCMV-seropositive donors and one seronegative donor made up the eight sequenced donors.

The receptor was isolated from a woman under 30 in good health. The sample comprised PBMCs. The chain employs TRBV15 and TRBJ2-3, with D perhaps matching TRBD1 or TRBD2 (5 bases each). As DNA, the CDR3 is TGTGCCACATCCATGGGGGTGGAGAGAACAGATACGCAGTATTTT. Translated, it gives CATSMGVERTDTQYF.